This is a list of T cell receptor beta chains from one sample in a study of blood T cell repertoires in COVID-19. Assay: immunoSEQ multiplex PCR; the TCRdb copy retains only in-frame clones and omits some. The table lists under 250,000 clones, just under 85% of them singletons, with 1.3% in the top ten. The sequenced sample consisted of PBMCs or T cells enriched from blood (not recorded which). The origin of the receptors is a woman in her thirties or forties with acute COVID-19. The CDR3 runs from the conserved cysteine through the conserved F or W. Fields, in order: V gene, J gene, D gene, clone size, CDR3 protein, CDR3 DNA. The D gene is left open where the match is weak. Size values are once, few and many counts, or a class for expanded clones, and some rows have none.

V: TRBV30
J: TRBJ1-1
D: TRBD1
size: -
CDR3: CAWSRDSNTEAFF
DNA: TGTGCCTGGAGTCGGGACAGTAACACTGAAGCTTTCTTT

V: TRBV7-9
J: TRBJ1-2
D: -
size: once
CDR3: CASSLAMGPPYGYTF
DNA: TGTGCCAGCAGCTTAGCGATGGGCCCCCCCTATGGCTACACCTTC

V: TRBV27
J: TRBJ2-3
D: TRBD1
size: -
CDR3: CASSFPRDRGPTDTQYF
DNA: TGTGCCAGCAGTTTCCCCAGGGACAGGGGGCCGACAGATACGCAGTATTTT

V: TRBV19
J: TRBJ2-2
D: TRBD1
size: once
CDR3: CASSYTRQGTLTRELFF
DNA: TGTGCCAGTAGTTACACCCGACAGGGTACCCTGACCAGGGAGCTGTTTTTT

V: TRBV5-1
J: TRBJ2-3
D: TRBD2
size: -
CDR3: CASSRGLAGSFTDTQYF
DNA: TGCGCCAGCAGCCGGGGACTAGCGGGGTCTTTCACAGATACGCAGTATTTT

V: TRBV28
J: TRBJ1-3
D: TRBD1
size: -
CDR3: CASIPPGQGNTIYF
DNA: TGTGCCAGCATTCCCCCGGGACAGGGAAACACCATATATTTT

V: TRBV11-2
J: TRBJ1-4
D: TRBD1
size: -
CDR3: CASSFGQARNEKLFF
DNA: TGTGCCAGCAGCTTTGGACAGGCCCGTAATGAAAAACTGTTTTTT

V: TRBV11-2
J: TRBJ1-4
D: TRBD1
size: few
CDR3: CASSLMGQPNEKLFF
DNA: TGTGCCAGCAGCTTAATGGGACAGCCTAATGAAAAACTGTTTTTT

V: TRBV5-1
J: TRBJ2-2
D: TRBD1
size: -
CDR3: CASAGSGTVNTGELFF
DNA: TGCGCCAGCGCGGGCTCCGGGACAGTGAACACCGGGGAGCTGTTTTTT

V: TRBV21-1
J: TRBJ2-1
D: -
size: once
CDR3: CASSNRLAAYTSYNEQFF
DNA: TGTGCCAGCAGCAACCGACTAGCGGCCTACACTTCCTACAATGAGCAGTTCTTC

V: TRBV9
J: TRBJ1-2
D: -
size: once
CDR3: CASSAQTSPGYGYTF
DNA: TGTGCCAGCAGCGCCCAGACAAGCCCAGGTTATGGCTACACCTTC

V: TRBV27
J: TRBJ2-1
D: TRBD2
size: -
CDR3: CASSLGLAPPNEQFF
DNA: TGTGCCAGCAGTTTGGGACTAGCTCCACCTAATGAGCAGTTCTTC

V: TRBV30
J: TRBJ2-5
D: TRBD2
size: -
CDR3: CAWSVRGRGGRETQYF
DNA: TGTGCCTGGAGTGTCCGGGGGCGGGGGGGCCGAGAGACCCAGTACTTC

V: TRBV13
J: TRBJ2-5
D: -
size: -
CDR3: CASSSLGGSETQYF
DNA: TGTGCCAGCAGCTCCCTAGGTGGATCAGAGACCCAGTACTTC

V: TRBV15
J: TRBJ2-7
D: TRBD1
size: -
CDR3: CATSNLRDRGREQYF
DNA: TGTGCCACCAGCAATTTACGGGACAGGGGTCGGGAGCAGTACTTC

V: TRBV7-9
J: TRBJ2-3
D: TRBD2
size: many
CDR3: CASSTRGEGTDTQYF
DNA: TGTGCCAGCAGCACACGGGGGGAGGGCACAGATACGCAGTATTTT

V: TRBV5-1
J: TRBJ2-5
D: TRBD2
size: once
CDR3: CASSLMKRGDQETQYF
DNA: TGCGCCAGCAGCTTGATGAAGCGGGGGGATCAAGAGACCCAGTACTTC

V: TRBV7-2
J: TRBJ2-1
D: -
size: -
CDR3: CASSSSDRYNEQFF
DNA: TGTGCCAGCAGCTCCTCCGACAGATACAATGAGCAGTTCTTC

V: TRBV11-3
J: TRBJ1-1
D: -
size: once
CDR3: CASSLEQGTEAFF
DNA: TGTGCCAGCAGCTTAGAACAGGGAACTGAAGCTTTCTTT

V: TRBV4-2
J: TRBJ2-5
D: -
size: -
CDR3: CASSQDVKGNQETQYF
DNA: TGTGCCAGCAGCCAGGACGTCAAGGGGAACCAAGAGACCCAGTACTTC

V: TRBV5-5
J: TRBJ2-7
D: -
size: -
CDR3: CASSSSGAISYEQYF
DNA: TGTGCCAGCAGCTCCTCAGGGGCCATCTCCTACGAGCAGTACTTC

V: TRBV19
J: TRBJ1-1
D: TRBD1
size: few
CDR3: CASRTGDTEAFF
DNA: TGTGCCAGTAGGACAGGGGACACTGAAGCTTTCTTT

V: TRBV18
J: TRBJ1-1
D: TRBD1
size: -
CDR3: CASLGQVNTEAFF
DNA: TGTGCCAGCTTGGGACAGGTGAACACTGAAGCTTTCTTT

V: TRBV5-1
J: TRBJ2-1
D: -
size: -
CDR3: CASSLGTSYNEQFF
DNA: TGCGCCAGCAGCCTAGGGACATCGTACAATGAGCAGTTCTTC

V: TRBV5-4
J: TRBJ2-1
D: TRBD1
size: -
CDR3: CASSLGGTAYHNEQFF
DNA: TGTGCCAGCAGCTTGGGAGGGACAGCGTACCACAATGAGCAGTTCTTC

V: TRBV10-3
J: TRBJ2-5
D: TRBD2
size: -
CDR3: CAISASGGQETQYF
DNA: TGTGCCATCAGTGCTAGCGGGGGGCAAGAGACCCAGTACTTC

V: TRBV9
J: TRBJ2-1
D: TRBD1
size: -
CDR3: CASSVRTGDGEQFF
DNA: TGTGCCAGCAGCGTCCGGACAGGGGATGGTGAGCAGTTCTTC

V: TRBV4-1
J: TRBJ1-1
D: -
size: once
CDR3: CASSQEGGGGTEAFF
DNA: TGCGCCAGCAGCCAAGAGGGGGGAGGGGGCACTGAAGCTTTCTTT

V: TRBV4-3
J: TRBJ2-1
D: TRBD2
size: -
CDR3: CASSQPVGGGNNEQFF
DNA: TGCGCCAGCAGCCAGCCTGTGGGGGGGGGAAACAATGAGCAGTTCTTC

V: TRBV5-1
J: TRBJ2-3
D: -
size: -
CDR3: CASSLGGNRGSSTDTQYF
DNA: TGCGCCAGCAGCTTGGGAGGAAACCGCGGGTCTAGCACAGATACGCAGTATTTT

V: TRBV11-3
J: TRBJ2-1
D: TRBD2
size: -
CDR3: CASSPRGAGGYNEQFF
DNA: TGTGCCAGCAGCCCCCGGGGAGCGGGGGGCTACAATGAGCAGTTCTTC

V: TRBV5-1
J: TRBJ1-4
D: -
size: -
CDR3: CASSLGSLNEKLFF
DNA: TGCGCCAGCAGCTTGGGCTCGCTAAATGAAAAACTGTTTTTT

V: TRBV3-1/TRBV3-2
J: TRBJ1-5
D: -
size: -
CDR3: CASSQRSTVQPQHF
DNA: TGTGCCAGCAGCCAAAGGTCGACAGTCCAGCCCCAGCATTTT

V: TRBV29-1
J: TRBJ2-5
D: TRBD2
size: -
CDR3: CSVPGPAGGETQYF
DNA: TGCAGCGTCCCTGGACCGGCGGGAGGAGAGACCCAGTACTTC

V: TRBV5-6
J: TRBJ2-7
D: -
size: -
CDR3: CASSLRALPYEQYF
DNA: TGTGCCAGCAGCTTGAGAGCCCTCCCCTACGAGCAGTACTTC

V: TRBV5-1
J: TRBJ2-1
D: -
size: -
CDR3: CASSLHLTGRHSYNEQFF
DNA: TGCGCCAGCAGCCTACACCTAACAGGGCGCCACTCCTACAATGAGCAGTTCTTC

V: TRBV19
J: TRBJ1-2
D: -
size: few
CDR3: CASSISGGPNYGYTF
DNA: TGTGCCAGTAGTATATCAGGAGGGCCGAACTATGGCTACACCTTC

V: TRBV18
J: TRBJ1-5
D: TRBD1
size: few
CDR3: CASSTGTAQPQHF
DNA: TGTGCCAGCTCAACAGGGACAGCTCAGCCCCAGCATTTT

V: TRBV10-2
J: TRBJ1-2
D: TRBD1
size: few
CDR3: CASRGQISNYGYTF
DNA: TGCGCCAGCAGGGGACAGATTTCCAACTATGGCTACACCTTC

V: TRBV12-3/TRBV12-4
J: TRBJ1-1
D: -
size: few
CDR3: CASSLSQIEAFF
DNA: TGTGCCAGCAGTTTGTCTCAGATTGAAGCTTTCTTT

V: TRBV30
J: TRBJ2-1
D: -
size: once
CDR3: CAWTPPDTPAGEQFF
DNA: TGTGCCTGGACCCCCCCGGACACCCCGGCCGGTGAGCAGTTCTTC

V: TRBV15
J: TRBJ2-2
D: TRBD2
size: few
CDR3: CATSRAGRAGGELFF
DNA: TGTGCCACCAGCAGAGCAGGGAGGGCCGGCGGGGAGCTGTTTTTT

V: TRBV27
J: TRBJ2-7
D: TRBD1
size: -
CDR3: CASSLSGTGGPYEQYF
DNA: TGTGCCAGCAGTTTATCGGGGACAGGGGGGCCCTACGAGCAGTACTTC

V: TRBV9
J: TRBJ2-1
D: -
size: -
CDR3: CASSPTMNSYNEQFF
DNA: TGTGCCAGCAGCCCGACTATGAACTCCTACAATGAGCAGTTCTTC

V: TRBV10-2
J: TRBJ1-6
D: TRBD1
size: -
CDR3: CASSEFRGLDSPLHF
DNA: TGCGCCAGCAGTGAGTTCAGGGGGCTGGATTCACCCCTCCACTTT

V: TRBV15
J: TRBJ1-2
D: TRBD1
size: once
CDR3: CATSKGQESNYGYTF
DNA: TGTGCCACCAGCAAAGGACAGGAGAGTAACTATGGCTACACCTTC

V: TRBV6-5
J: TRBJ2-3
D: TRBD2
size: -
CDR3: CASRRLAGRTDTQYF
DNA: TGTGCCAGCAGAAGACTAGCGGGACGCACAGATACGCAGTATTTT

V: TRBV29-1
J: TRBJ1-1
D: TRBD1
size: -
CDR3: CSVVRQGMNTEAFF
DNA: TGCAGCGTTGTCCGACAGGGCATGAACACTGAAGCTTTCTTT

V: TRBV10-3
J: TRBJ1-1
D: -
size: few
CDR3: CAISEATTEAFF
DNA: TGTGCCATCAGTGAAGCGACCACTGAAGCTTTCTTT

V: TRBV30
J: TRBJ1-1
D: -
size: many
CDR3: CAWTKQGTNTEAFF
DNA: TGTGCCTGGACCAAACAGGGAACGAACACTGAAGCTTTCTTT

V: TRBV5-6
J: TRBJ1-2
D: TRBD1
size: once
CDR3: CASNAVGQALYGYTF
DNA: TGTGCCAGCAATGCAGTTGGACAGGCCCTCTATGGCTACACCTTC